The 27 T cell receptor beta chains below come from one sample, sequenced in a study of blood T cells in healthy people across ages. For the second PCR, which ran for roughly 6 to 12 cycles, a sample-barcoded 5' primer and a J-beta primer mix were used. Via MiXCR, TCRdb re-called the 5' RACE reads, giving one row per CDR3 protein. Among hundreds of thousands of distinct CDR3 sequences, more than 20% were seen once, and the ten largest hold 9% to 9.5%. The sample was also reused in another study, on T cells of mothers and their children.

Sequencing used blood. These receptors were taken from a boy younger than 18 in good health.

The CDR3 region is CASSRRDRDLAGAGGELFF. The CDR3 DNA sequence: TGCGCCAGCAGCCGCCGGGACAGGGATCTAGCGGGAGCGGGCGGGGAGCTGTTTTTT. The rearrangement links TRBV4-1 to TRBJ2-2; the D gene is possibly TRBD2 (10 bases). The V end lost 4 bases, the J end lost 7 bases, and 28 bases lay between the germline ends. CDR1 MGHRA and CDR2 YSYEKL come from the germline V gene. The CDR3 is made up of 19 amino acids.

The rearrangement uses TRBV27 and TRBJ1-1, with 8 bases identical to TRBD1. The CDR3 runs to 12 residues. Germline lookup yields CDR1 MNHEY and CDR2 SMNVEV (reference sequence). V gave up 2 bases and J gave up 11 bases; unmatched junction bases: 4. CDR3 sequence (DNA): TGTGCCAGCAGTTTAGCAGGGGGCACGGCTTTCTTT. Its protein is CASSLAGGTAFF.

This clonotype was seen a handful of times. The junction differs from germline at one of its ends, possibly a read error. This chain connects TRBV3-1 to TRBJ2-5, with D possibly matching TRBD2 (6 bases). In germline, CDR1 is LGHDT, CDR2 YNNKEL (reference sequence). The CDR3 has 13 amino acids. The CDR3 loop is CANSQGGAETQYF. The CDR3 DNA reads TGTGCCAACAGCCAAGGAGGGGCAGAGACCCAGTACTTC.

This clonotype was found a few times. The genes are TRBV6-2 or TRBV6-3 and TRBJ1-2, with a possible D match to TRBD1 (6 bases). V gave up 8 bases and J gave up 4 bases, with 26 bases separating them. Germline V lookup: CDR1 MNHEY, CDR2 SVGEGT. The CDR3 spans 17 residues. The CDR3 DNA reads as TGTGCCAGCCATCCCGGAGGGGGAAGGATTGCGGTCTATGGCTACACCTTC. Its protein is CASHPGGGRIAVYGYTF.

This clonotype has a count of ten or more. A junction end diverges from the germline sequence, so it may reflect a read error. The chain joins TRBV5-1 to TRBJ2-5; no reliable D call. This CDR3 region has 14 residues. Per germline, CDR1 SGHRS and CDR2 YFSETQ. CDR3 sequence reads: CASSLVGSQETQYF. CDR3 nucleotide sequence: TGTGCCAGCAGCTTAGTCGGAAGCCAAGAGACCCAGTACTTC. The full variable domain, in which reference TRBV5-1 and TRBJ2-5 provide the parts outside the CDR3, is KAGVTQTPRYLIKTRGQQVTLSCSPISGHRSVSWYQQTPGQGLQFLFEYFSETQRNKGNFPGRFSGRQFSNSRSEMNVSTLELGDSALYLCASSLVGSQETQYFGPGTRLLVL.

This clonotype appeared a few times. V is TRBV5-5 and J is TRBJ2-3; 10 bases map to TRBD2. V trimming: 4 bases; J trimming: 2 bases; junction bases outside the gene matches: 4. Per germline, CDR1 SGHKS and CDR2 YYEKEE (reference sequence). This CDR3 comprises 15 residues. The CDR3 reads CASSRTSGVTDTQYF. CDR3 nucleotides: TGTGCCAGCAGCCGGACTAGCGGTGTCACAGATACGCAGTATTTT.

The chain uses TRBV5-1 and TRBJ2-1; D unresolved. Germline values: CDR1 SGHRS, CDR2 YFSETQ. This CDR3 region has 12 residues. Trimming left V 6 bases short and J 7 bases short, with 11 bases between. The DNA for the CDR3 is TGCGCCAGCACCCTACCCGGGAATGAGCAGTTCTTC. This translates into CASTLPGNEQFF.

The chain has TRBV7-9 and TRBJ1-4; weak D call: TRBD1 (6 bases). Germline values: CDR1 SEHNR, CDR2 FQNEAQ (reference sequence). The CDR3 loop spans 15 amino acids. Between the trimmed V and J ends, which lost 4 bases and 8 bases, there was a span of 17 bases. For the CDR3, the DNA is TGTGCCAGCAGCTCCCCCACGGGGGGCAGAGAAAAACTGTTTTTT. This gives the protein CASSSPTGGREKLFF.

This clonotype was seen more than once but under ten times. The rearrangement links TRBV29-1 to TRBJ1-4; D possibly corresponds to TRBD1 (5 bases). Germline V lookup: CDR1 SQVTM, CDR2 ANQGSEA. The CDR3 has 12 amino acids. Deletions cut 0 bases from V and 7 bases from J, with 6 bases between. The CDR3 DNA follows: TGCAGCGTTGAAGAGACAGCTGAAAAACTGTTTTTT. This encodes CSVEETAEKLFF.

The J gene is TRBJ2-5, the V gene TRBV4-1; D perhaps matches TRBD1 (8 bases). From germline, CDR1 is MGHRA and CDR2 YSYEKL. CDR3 length equals 15 residues. V was shortened by 1 base and J by 9 bases, with 18 bases between the two germline ends. The CDR3 spells CASSQGPTGGEAQYF. The DNA of the CDR3 is TGCGCCAGCAGCCAAGGTCCTACAGGGGGGGAAGCCCAGTACTTC.

This clonotype was detected only a few times. A read error is possible here, since a much larger clone lies one base away. The rearrangement links TRBV7-9 to TRBJ2-5; no clear D gene. Germline values: CDR1 SEHNR, CDR2 FQNEAQ (reference sequence). The CDR3 loop spans 12 amino acids. The V end was cut by 1 base, the J end by 4 bases, with 4 bases between. The CDR3 DNA is TGTGCCAGCAGCTTAGTAGTAGAGACCCAGTACTTC. Amino acids: CASSLVVETQYF.

This clonotype was counted only a few times. V gene TRBV5-1 combines with J gene TRBJ2-5, with D maybe TRBD1 (6 bases). The end of the DNA is better explained by TRBJ2-7, so the J call may be wrong. In germline, CDR1 is SGHRS, CDR2 YFSETQ. CDR3 length: 15 residues. As DNA, the CDR3 is TGCGCCAGCAGCTGGGACACCTTAACAACCTACGAGCAGTACTTC. It codes for CASSWDTLTTYEQYF.

This clonotype showed up just a few times. V gene TRBV20-1 combines with J gene TRBJ1-2; weak D call: TRBD1 (6 bases). The germline V gene has CDR1 DFQATT and CDR2 SNEGSKA (reference sequence). Trimming cost V 1 base and J 4 bases, with 22 bases left between them. This CDR3 is 17 amino acids long. CDR3 DNA sequence: TGCAGTGCTAGAGGACCTACAGAGGGGGACACTATCTATGGCTACACCTTC. Translation gives CSARGPTEGDTIYGYTF.

The CDR3 DNA follows: TGCAGTGCTAGCTGGACTAGCGGGACCACAGATACGCAGTATTTT. Its protein product is CSASWTSGTTDTQYF. The chain employs TRBV20-1 and TRBJ2-3; 12 bases line up with TRBD2. This CDR3 has 15 residues. The germline CDR1 and CDR2 sequences are DFQATT and SNEGSKA (reference sequence). J was trimmed by 2 bases and V by 3 bases; bases with no gene match: 3.

This clonotype was seen more than once but under ten times. This chain uses TRBV7-9 with TRBJ1-3, with D hard to call. V shed 5 bases and J shed 0 bases, with 11 bases lying between them. Germline CDR1 is SEHNR and CDR2 is FQNEAQ (reference sequence). The CDR3 loop spans 15 amino acids. DNA for the CDR3: TGTGCCAGCAGCGTGATGAGCCTCTCTGGAAACACCATATATTTT. Encoded protein: CASSVMSLSGNTIYF.

The chain links TRBV7-9 to TRBJ1-2; D uncertain. This CDR3 comprises 11 residues. The V end lost 5 bases, the J end lost 5 bases, and 6 bases lay between the germline ends. Germline loops: CDR1 SEHNR, CDR2 FQNEAQ (reference sequence). This CDR3 is CASSRVYGYTF. CDR3 coding DNA: TGTGCCAGCAGCCGGGTGTATGGCTACACCTTC.

This clonotype turned up a few times. J is TRBJ2-2 and V is TRBV12-3 or TRBV12-4; 8 nucleotides line up with TRBD1. This CDR3 contains 13 residues. V shed 6 bases and J 7 bases; nucleotides not matched to a gene: 4. The CDR3 nucleotides read TGTGCCAGCAGCCGCACAGGGGGCGGGGAGCTGTTTTTT. It specifies CASSRTGGGELFF.

The V and J genes are TRBV9 and TRBJ2-1; TRBD2 matches 10 bases. J lost 6 bases, V lost 4 bases, and 7 bases had no gene match. Germline V gene lookup returns CDR1 SGDLS and CDR2 YYNGEE. CDR3 length equals 15 residues. CDR3: CASSPGTSDFNEQFF. CDR3 DNA: TGTGCCAGCAGCCCCGGGACTAGCGACTTCAATGAGCAGTTCTTC.

The chain links TRBV12-3 or TRBV12-4 to TRBJ1-2, with 7 bases matching TRBD1. The length of the CDR3 is 15 residues. With 6 bases clipped from V and 1 base from J, the junction kept 8 bases outside the gene matches. CDR3 sequence (DNA): TGTGCCAGCAGGGGAGGGGGCAGACATAACTATGGCTACACCTTC. Translated: CASRGGGRHNYGYTF.

The gene calls are TRBV5-1 and TRBJ2-7; D is unresolved. The germline V and J ends were trimmed by 1 base and 2 bases, with 13 bases remaining between them. The CDR3 length is 15 residues. CDR1 SGHRS and CDR2 YFSETQ come from the germline V gene. CDR3 DNA: TGCGCCAGCAGCTTGTTGCCCGTCAGAACCTACGAGCAGTACTTC. It specifies CASSLLPVRTYEQYF.

This chain uses TRBV13 with TRBJ2-5; 7 bases are shared with TRBD2. The germline gives CDR1 PRHDT, CDR2 FYEKMQ (reference sequence). The CDR3 spans 15 residues. V was clipped by 5 bases and J by 4 bases; unmatched bases: 10. CDR3 loop: CASSPSRTSRETQYF. CDR3 in DNA: TGTGCCAGCAGCCCATCGAGGACTAGTAGAGAGACCCAGTACTTC.

This clonotype showed up just a few times. J is TRBJ2-2 and V is TRBV29-1, with D uncertain. The CDR3 sequence is 12 residues long. The V gene's germline CDR1 is SQVTM and CDR2 ANQGSEA. The V end lost 2 bases, the J end lost 5 bases, and 6 bases lay between the germline ends. The CDR3 reads CSVEQLTGELFF. The DNA of the CDR3 is TGCAGCGTTGAACAGCTGACCGGGGAGCTGTTTTTT.

This chain links TRBV5-1 with TRBJ1-1, with D maybe TRBD1 (6 bases). The CDR3 extends over 14 amino acids. Germline V gene sequence: CDR1 SGHRS, CDR2 YFSETQ. V lost 6 bases to trimming and J lost 5 bases, with 17 bases between them. Written as DNA, the CDR3 is TGCGCCAGCACCCCAGGGGAGAGAGCGACTGAAGCTTTCTTT. This gives the protein CASTPGERATEAFF.

This clonotype occurred a few times. This sequence joins TRBV20-1 and TRBJ2-1; 10 bases are a match to TRBD2. The CDR3 has 14 amino acids. Germline V gene sequence: CDR1 DFQATT, CDR2 SNEGSKA (reference sequence). After removal of 8 bases from V and 8 bases from J, the junction contained 12 bases not matched to a gene. CDR3 sequence (DNA): TGCAGTCCATATACTAGCGGGACCTTCGATGAGCAGTTCTTC. Amino acids: CSPYTSGTFDEQFF.

This clonotype was picked up a small number of times. This chain uses TRBV7-2 with TRBJ2-2; 9 nucleotides agree with TRBD1. The germline gives CDR1 SGHTA, CDR2 FQGNSA. The CDR3 has 14 residues. V lost 6 bases and J lost 6; bases outside the gene matches: 5. CDR3 coding DNA: TGTGCCAGCAGTTGGGACAGGGCGTCCGGGGAGCTGTTTTTT. Protein: CASSWDRASGELFF. Full variable domain (missing parts from reference TRBV7-2 and TRBJ2-2): GAGVSQSPSNKVTEKGKDVELRCDPISGHTALYWYRQSLGQGLEFLIYFQGNSAPDKSGLPSDRFSAERTGGSVSTLTIQRTQQEDSAVYLCASSWDRASGELFFGEGSRLTVL.

The V gene is TRBV7-3, the J gene TRBJ2-5; a possible D gene is TRBD2 (5 bases). The J call is uncertain, as TRBJ2-1 better fits the DNA end. The V gene's germline CDR1 is SGHTA and CDR2 FQGTGA. The CDR3 totals 17 residues. The CDR3 sequence is CASSLGPAAGAFNEQFF. The DNA of the CDR3 is TGTGCCAGCAGCTTAGGACCAGCGGCAGGAGCCTTCAATGAGCAGTTCTTC.

The chain carries TRBV5-1 and TRBJ2-3; 7 nucleotides match TRBD2. This CDR3 is 16 amino acids long. The V and J ends lost 0 bases and 2 bases, in that order; junction bases with no gene match: 6. Germline V gene data show CDR1 as SGHRS and CDR2 as YFSETQ. The CDR3: CASSLVGAGLTDTQYF. CDR3 coding DNA: TGCGCCAGCAGCTTGGTAGGAGCGGGACTCACAGATACGCAGTATTTT.